One and the same sample provided the 8 T cell receptor beta chains below, sequenced in a study of blood T cells in healthy people across ages. A second PCR, run for roughly 7 to 11 cycles, used a sample-barcoded 5' primer plus a J-beta primer mix. TCRdb called the 5' RACE reads again in MiXCR, with one record for every CDR3 protein. The repertoire holds 1.5 million to 2 million distinct CDR3 sequences, with 40% to 55% as singletons. The sequencing input was blood. These receptor sequences come from a middle-aged woman in good health.

For this clonotype: One base away lies a much larger clone, so this may be a sequencing read error. The gene calls are TRBV24-1 and TRBJ2-3; TRBD1 might be the D (6 bases). CDR3 length: 15 residues. CDR1 KGHDR and CDR2 SFDVKD come from the germline V gene. Trimming stripped 6 bases from V and 6 bases from J, with 18 bases between. In nucleotides, the CDR3 is TGTGCCACCAGTAGCCAGGGGAGCCTCGCGGATACGCAGTATTTT. Its translation is CATSSQGSLADTQYF.

In its sample, this clonotype was seen a few times. A much larger clone lies a single base off, so this may be a read error. The rearrangement joins TRBV4-1 to TRBJ2-4, with a weak D call TRBD2 (7 bases). V was shortened by 1 base and J by 6 bases, with 13 bases between the two germline ends. This CDR3 is built from 15 residues. CDR1 MGHRA and CDR2 YSYEKL come from the germline V gene. The CDR3 protein is CASSQGGGGVNIQYF. In nucleotides, the CDR3 is TGCGCCAGCAGCCAAGGAGGGGGGGGAGTAAACATTCAGTACTTC.

Comment on this clonotype: A read error may produce the germline difference seen at one junction end. This chain joins TRBV6-5 and TRBJ2-5, with D tentatively TRBD1 or TRBD2 (6 bases each). The J call may not be correct, given that the DNA end is closer to TRBJ2-7. Germline values: CDR1 MNHEY, CDR2 SVGAGI. This CDR3 is built from 14 residues. The CDR3 reads CDSSYWGAPDEQYF. In nucleotides, the CDR3 is TGTGACAGCAGTTACTGGGGGGCGCCGGACGAGCAGTACTTC.

The chain employs TRBV20-1 and TRBJ2-1; 7 nucleotides align to TRBD1. J was trimmed by 6 bases and V by 6 bases; bases with no gene match: 5. The germline V gene encodes CDR1 DFQATT and CDR2 SNEGSKA (reference sequence). This CDR3 region has 12 residues. The CDR3 protein is CSAEGAVNEQFF. The CDR3 DNA is TGCAGTGCCGAGGGGGCGGTCAATGAGCAGTTCTTC.

This clonotype has only a few counts. The CDR3 nucleotides read TGTGCCAGCAGCTTTGGGGTGGGGGGCAATGAGCAGTTCTTC. Its protein is CASSFGVGGNEQFF. The chain couples TRBV7-3 to TRBJ2-1; D possibly corresponds to TRBD2 (6 bases). Germline V gene sequence: CDR1 SGHTA, CDR2 FQGTGA. This CDR3 region has 14 residues. V lost 3 bases and J 6 bases, leaving 12 bases between the germline ends.

The V gene is TRBV7-2, the J gene TRBJ2-1, with D uncertain. Trimming left V 5 bases short and J 12 bases short, with 11 bases between. The CDR3 runs to 11 residues. Germline CDR1 is SGHTA and CDR2 is FQGNSA. The CDR3 sequence: CASSRTPVQFF. The CDR3 DNA reads TGTGCCAGCAGCAGGACCCCTGTGCAGTTCTTC.

V is TRBV6-2 or TRBV6-3 and J is TRBJ2-5, with 7 bases that match TRBD1. Germline values: CDR1 MNHEY, CDR2 SVGEGT. This CDR3 spans 14 amino acids. V lost 2 bases, J lost 3 bases, and 3 bases stayed unmatched. The CDR3 reads CASSYGQEKETQYF. CDR3 DNA sequence: TGTGCCAGCAGTTACGGACAGGAGAAAGAGACCCAGTACTTC.

J is TRBJ2-3 and V is TRBV4-3; D is possibly TRBD1 or TRBD2 (5 bases each). From germline, CDR1 is LGHNA and CDR2 YSLEER. This CDR3 is built from 19 residues. V lost 0 bases and J 2 bases, leaving 21 bases between the germline ends. DNA for the CDR3: TGCGCCAGCAGCCAAGATTATCGAAAGGGACGATATATCACAGATACGCAGTATTTT. Its protein is CASSQDYRKGRYITDTQYF.